A single sample gave rise to the 19 T cell receptor beta chains below, sequenced in a study of T cells after posttransplantation cyclophosphamide. Assay used: immunoSEQ multiplex PCR; TCRdb lists only in-frame clones, some missing. Singletons are absent from the sample, which has approximately 40,000 clones. Specimen: PBMCs. The receptor set was obtained from a man between 35 and 55 years old in good health, CMV-negative, and a related stem cell transplant donor.

There are many counts of this clone. The chain couples TRBV2 to TRBJ2-2; 8 bases match TRBD2. V was pared by 2 bases and J by 3 bases, with 5 bases of the junction left unmatched. Germline V CDR1 and CDR2: SNHLY, FYNNEI. The CDR3 length is 16 residues. DNA of the CDR3: TGTGCCAGCAGTGAATGGTCTAGCGGGCACACCGGGGAGCTGTTTTTT. Amino acids: CASSEWSSGHTGELFF.

This clone showed up many times. The V gene is TRBV10-1, the J gene TRBJ2-7, with 7 positions matching TRBD2. V trimming: 6 bases; J trimming: 0 bases; junction bases outside the gene matches: 11. This CDR3 is built from 16 residues. Germline V CDR1 and CDR2: WNHNN, SYGVQD (reference sequence). The CDR3 loop reads CASRTPLADLSYEQYV. The CDR3 DNA follows: TGCGCCAGCAGGACTCCTCTAGCGGACCTCTCCTACGAGCAGTACGTC.

This clone has a count of ten or more. J is TRBJ1-1 and V is TRBV6-1; D gene ambiguous. This CDR3 region has 13 residues. V dropped 3 bases and J dropped 1 base, with 6 bases sitting between them. CDR1 MNHNS and CDR2 SASEGT come from the germline V gene. CDR3 nucleotides: TGTGCCAGCAGTGACGAGAGGAACACTGAAGCTTTCTTT. It codes for CASSDERNTEAFF.

Many counts were recorded for this clone. Other DNA sequences in the same sample also yield this CDR3. The chain uses TRBV4-3 and TRBJ2-1; TRBD1 agrees at 7 bases. There are 15 residues in the CDR3. Germline V CDR1 and CDR2: LGHNA, YSLEER. V shed 6 bases, J shed 10 bases, and the junction held 15 bases outside the gene matches. The CDR3: CASSPASTGVQEQFF. The CDR3 region has the DNA TGCGCCAGCAGTCCAGCCTCCACAGGGGTGCAGGAGCAGTTCTTC.

This clone was seen repeatedly, ten times or more. The chain uses TRBV6-1 and TRBJ1-5; 7 positions match TRBD1. Germline V gives CDR1 MNHNS, CDR2 SASEGT. J was trimmed by 4 bases and V by 4 bases; bases with no gene match: 4. The CDR3 length is 14 residues. The CDR3 spells CASSAGQLNQPQHF. The CDR3 DNA is TGTGCCAGCAGTGCGGGACAGCTAAATCAGCCCCAGCATTTT.

This clone occurred many times. The rearrangement joins TRBV7-2 to TRBJ2-2; TRBD1 matches at 9 bases. Germline lookup yields CDR1 SGHTA and CDR2 FQGNSA. This CDR3 has 17 amino acids. V lost 2 bases to trimming and J lost 7 bases; unmatched junction nucleotides: 11. CDR3 nucleotide sequence: TGTGCCAGCAGCTTACGGCGTCCCGGGACAGGGATCGGGGAGCTGTTTTTT. Amino acids: CASSLRRPGTGIGELFF.

This clone was counted ten times or more. The V and J genes are TRBV19 and TRBJ1-3, with D unresolved. Deletions cut 7 bases from V and 6 bases from J, with 16 bases between. Germline loops: CDR1 LNHDA, CDR2 SQIVND (reference sequence). The length of the CDR3 is 14 residues. The CDR3 spells CASTPWPRENTIYF. CDR3 coding DNA: TGTGCCAGTACCCCCTGGCCCCGTGAAAACACCATATATTTT.

This clone has at least ten counts. The J gene is TRBJ2-1, the V gene TRBV4-2, with 8 bases fitting TRBD1. The CDR3 contains 17 residues. CDR1 is LGHNA, CDR2 YNFKEQ, per germline. V lost 1 base, J lost 10 bases, and 15 bases stayed unmatched. The CDR3 sequence: CASSQAYGQGGTMEQFF. The DNA of the CDR3 is TGTGCCAGCAGCCAAGCCTACGGACAGGGTGGAACAATGGAGCAGTTCTTC.

This clone was counted many times. The genes are TRBV19 and TRBJ1-6; D is possibly TRBD1 (6 bases). V dropped 5 bases and J dropped 6 bases, with 14 bases sitting between them. The CDR3 spans 15 residues. Germline V gene lookup returns CDR1 LNHDA and CDR2 SQIVND (reference sequence). The DNA for the CDR3 is TGTGCCAGTAGTGGCCGGGACACACGTAATTCACCCCTCCACTTT. It is translated as CASSGRDTRNSPLHF.

This clone was picked up many times. This chain joins TRBV29-1 and TRBJ1-2, with 12 bases fitting TRBD1. V gave up 6 bases and J gave up 7 bases; unmatched junction bases: 6. Germline values: CDR1 SQVTM, CDR2 ANQGSEA. This CDR3 is built from 13 residues. CDR3 in DNA: TGCAGCGTGGGGACAGGGGGCGCGACTGGCTACACCTTC. Translated, it gives CSVGTGGATGYTF.

This clone was recorded many times. The CDR3 loop is CASRGVGAVTGELFF. CDR3 in DNA: TGTGCCAGCAGAGGCGTAGGGGCAGTTACCGGGGAGCTGTTTTTT. The genes are TRBV7-8 and TRBJ2-2; maybe TRBD1 (5 bases). The CDR3 runs to 15 residues. Germline values: CDR1 SGHVS, CDR2 FQNEAQ. Trimming took 6 bases from V and 5 from J, leaving 16 bases between them.

Many counts were recorded for this clone. The chain carries TRBV5-6 and TRBJ2-7; 8 bases are a match to TRBD1. Germline CDR1 SGHDT, CDR2 YYEEEE. The ends lost 2 bases at V and 6 bases at J; junction bases unmatched: 4. This CDR3 contains 13 residues. CDR3: CASSFQGAPEQYV. CDR3 DNA sequence: TGTGCCAGCAGCTTCCAGGGGGCACCCGAGCAGTACGTC.

V is TRBV12-5 and J is TRBJ1-6; D gene ambiguous. The CDR3 extends over 14 amino acids. The germline V gene encodes CDR1 LGHNT and CDR2 FRNRAP. Trimming cost V 1 base and J 9 bases, with 10 bases left between them. The CDR3 nucleotides read TGTGCTAGTGGTTTGGGGACTTCGATTTCACCCCTCCACTTT. This codes for CASGLGTSISPLHF.

This clone has at least ten counts. This sequence joins TRBV11-2 and TRBJ1-3; D is undetermined. Germline V lookup: CDR1 SGHAT, CDR2 FQNNGV. CDR3 length equals 14 residues. Trimming shortened V by 1 base and J by 0 bases, and 4 bases separated the two germline ends. Written as DNA, the CDR3 is TGTGCCAGCAGCTTAGGACACTCTGGAAACACCATATATTTT. Residues: CASSLGHSGNTIYF.

This clone was detected many times. The rearrangement joins TRBV12-5 to TRBJ2-3; D is unresolved. V was clipped by 4 bases and J by 12 bases, with 8 bases between them. Per germline, CDR1 LGHNT and CDR2 FRNRAP. The CDR3 is 10 residues long. The CDR3 loop reads CASGSPVQYF. CDR3 nucleotide sequence: TGTGCTAGTGGTTCCCCGGTCCAGTATTTT.

This clone was observed at least ten times. V usage is TRBV5-1 and J usage is TRBJ2-7; 10 positions agree with TRBD1. Trimming at V came to 0 bases and at J to 2 bases, leaving 2 bases not matched to a gene. The CDR3 consists of 15 residues. CDR1 is SGHRS and CDR2 is YFSETQ in the germline V gene. CDR3 residues: CASSLGGQGAYEQYF. The CDR3 nucleotides read TGCGCCAGCAGCTTGGGAGGACAGGGGGCCTACGAGCAGTACTTC. Full variable domain (remainder filled in from reference TRBV5-1 and TRBJ2-7): KAGVTQTPRYLIKTRGQQVTLSCSPISGHRSVSWYQQTPGQGLQFLFEYFSETQRNKGNFPGRFSGRQFSNSRSEMNVSTLELGDSALYLCASSLGGQGAYEQYFGPGTRLTVT.

This chain links TRBV30 with TRBJ1-5; D remains ambiguous. V lost 1 base, J lost 4 bases, and 8 bases lay in between. CDR1 and CDR2 (germline): GTSNPN, SVGIG (reference sequence). This CDR3 has 13 residues. Here the CDR3 reads CAWSAGLNQPQHF. CDR3 in DNA: TGTGCCTGGAGTGCGGGTCTAAATCAGCCCCAGCATTTT.

This rearrangement joins TRBV5-1 to TRBJ2-5; TRBD2 matches at 10 bases. There are 21 residues in the CDR3. Germline CDR1 and CDR2: SGHRS and YFSETQ. V lost 3 bases, J lost 3 bases, and 23 bases stayed unmatched. The CDR3 loop is CASSWGTIAGVLAGAEETQYF. The CDR3 nucleotides read TGCGCCAGCAGCTGGGGGACAATTGCGGGGGTCCTAGCGGGGGCCGAAGAGACCCAGTACTTC.

The table lists this clone with many counts. This rearrangement joins TRBV19 to TRBJ1-6, with D hard to call. The CDR3 spans 15 residues. CDR1 is LNHDA, CDR2 SQIVND, per germline (reference sequence). V was pared by 4 bases and J by 10 bases, with 17 bases between. The CDR3 region has the DNA TGTGCCAGTAGTACCTCCGCAGAACGAGGATCACCCCTCCACTTT. Its protein is CASSTSAERGSPLHF. Complete variable domain (other parts from reference TRBV19 and TRBJ1-6): DGGITQSPKYLFRKEGQNVTLSCEQNLNHDAMYWYRQDPGQGLRLIYYSQIVNDFQKGDIAEGYSVSREKKESFPLTVTSAQKNPTAFYLCASSTSAERGSPLHFGNGTRLTVT.